One sample yielded the 21 T cell receptor beta chains listed below, sequenced in a study of blood T cell repertoires in COVID-19. TCRdb keeps only in-frame clones here, not all; method: immunoSEQ multiplex PCR. This sample has 55,000 to 80,000 clones; approximately 91% occur once, and the top ten carry 1.5% to 2%. The sample consisted of peripheral blood. These receptors originate from a human donor in a cohort sampled during active COVID-19.

The V gene is TRBV4-1, the J gene TRBJ2-1, with 11 bases fitting TRBD1. Trimming cost V 4 bases and J 0 bases; bases outside gene matches: 5. CDR1 is MGHRA, CDR2 YSYEKL, per germline. This CDR3 region has 17 residues. This CDR3 is CASSPGQGVLSYNEQFF. CDR3 sequence (DNA): TGCGCCAGCAGCCCGGGACAGGGGGTACTCTCCTACAATGAGCAGTTCTTC.

The rearrangement uses TRBV11-2 and TRBJ1-2; 8 bases map to TRBD1. V lost 3 bases to trimming and J lost 2 bases; unmatched junction nucleotides: 2. This CDR3 is built from 14 residues. Germline V gene sequence: CDR1 SGHAT, CDR2 FQNNGV. CDR3 amino acids: CASSLDRENYGYTF. Written as DNA, the CDR3 is TGTGCCAGCAGCTTGGACAGGGAAAACTATGGCTACACCTTC.

This sequence joins TRBV12-3 or TRBV12-4 and TRBJ1-5; maybe TRBD1 (6 bases). Trimming stripped 6 bases from V and 3 bases from J, with 9 bases between. The CDR3 spans 13 residues. The CDR3 loop is CASSGQINQPQHF. The CDR3 DNA sequence: TGTGCCAGCAGCGGACAGATCAATCAGCCCCAGCATTTT.

The genes are TRBV24-1 and TRBJ2-5, with 8 bases aligning to TRBD1. V lost 6 bases and J lost 2; bases outside the gene matches: 7. This CDR3 spans 15 amino acids. CDR1 is KGHDR, CDR2 SFDVKD, per germline. CDR3 nucleotide sequence: TGTGCCACCAGTTCGGGGACAGGTAAACAAGAGACCCAGTACTTC. Residues: CATSSGTGKQETQYF.

The chain uses TRBV28 and TRBJ2-5; maybe TRBD1 (6 bases). This CDR3 contains 15 residues. Germline V gene sequence: CDR1 MDHEN, CDR2 SYDVKM. V dropped 1 base and J dropped 1 base, with 10 bases sitting between them. This CDR3 is CASSLYRGSQETQYF. In nucleotides, the CDR3 is TGTGCCAGCAGTTTATATAGGGGGAGCCAAGAGACCCAGTACTTC.

This rearrangement joins TRBV2 to TRBJ2-3; TRBD1 aligns across 7 bases. Unmatched junction bases numbered 2, after V lost 9 bases and J lost 2 bases. This CDR3 comprises 12 residues. Germline-derived CDR1 and CDR2 are SNHLY and FYNNEI. The CDR3 loop reads CASDRATDTQYF. As DNA, the CDR3 is TGTGCCAGTGACAGGGCCACAGATACGCAGTATTTT.

This clone was seen only once. The chain uses TRBV28 and TRBJ1-1; D uncertain. Germline V gene data show CDR1 as MDHEN and CDR2 as SYDVKM. The V gene lost 3 bases and the J gene lost 6 bases, with 14 bases spanning the gap. The CDR3 length is 14 residues. In DNA, the CDR3 is TGTGCCAGCAGTTTTTTCCGGGTTTTCTCTGAAGCTTTCTTT. Translation: CASSFFRVFSEAFF. The whole variable domain, remainder taken from reference TRBV28 and TRBJ1-1, is DVKVTQSSRYLVKRTGEKVFLECVQDMDHENMFWYRQDPGLGLRLIYFSYDVKMKEKGDIPEGYSVSREKKERFSLILESASTNQTSMYLCASSFFRVFSEAFFGQGTRLTVV.

CDR3 bases: TGTGCCAGCGAGGAAGGGGATAGCAATCAGCCCCAGCATTTT. Translating it yields CASEEGDSNQPQHF. The V call is TRBV6-5, the J call TRBJ1-5; maybe TRBD1 (5 bases). From germline, CDR1 is MNHEY and CDR2 SVGAGI. This CDR3 region has 14 residues. Trimming shortened V by 8 bases and J by 0 bases, and 11 bases separated the two germline ends.

The chain couples TRBV7-2 to TRBJ2-4; the D gene is possibly TRBD2 (5 bases). Trimming pared 6 bases from V and 2 bases from J, leaving 11 bases between. The CDR3 is 14 residues long. Germline assignment: CDR1 SGHTA and CDR2 FQGNSA. CDR3 in DNA: TGTGCCAGCAGTACTAGTGGTCCCAAAAACATTCAGTACTTC. As protein: CASSTSGPKNIQYF.

The count of this clone is one. This chain links TRBV6-6 with TRBJ2-6, with TRBD1 matching 9 bases. Germline V gene sequence: CDR1 MNHNY, CDR2 SVGAGI (reference sequence). The V segment lost 10 bases and the J segment 0 bases; nucleotides outside the gene matches: 10. This CDR3 has 17 amino acids. The CDR3 DNA reads as TGTGCCACCACTCGGGACAGGGTCAACTCTGGGGCCAACGTCCTGACTTTC. Translation: CATTRDRVNSGANVLTF.

CDR3 residues: CASSYPRGSYEQYF. CDR3 DNA sequence: TGTGCCAGCAGTTACCCCCGGGGGAGCTACGAGCAGTACTTC. The rearrangement links TRBV6-2 or TRBV6-3 to TRBJ2-7; a weak D match, TRBD2 (6 bases). Germline CDR1 is MNHEY and CDR2 is SVGEGT. This CDR3 has 14 amino acids. V shed 2 bases and J shed 3 bases, with 11 bases lying between them.

DNA of the CDR3: TGCGCCAGCATACTAGCGGGAGACCTGACGATGGAGACCCAGTACTTC. This codes for CASILAGDLTMETQYF. The chain is built from TRBV10-1 and TRBJ2-5; 11 nucleotides agree with TRBD2. Germline V gene lookup returns CDR1 WNHNN and CDR2 SYGVQD (reference sequence). V trimming: 7 bases; J trimming: 5 bases; junction bases outside the gene matches: 12. CDR3 size: 16 residues.

This sequence joins TRBV25-1 and TRBJ2-5, with TRBD1 as a possible D gene (6 bases). The CDR3 contains 14 residues. Germline CDR1 is MGHDK and CDR2 is SYGVNS. The ends were cut back, 3 bases at V and 5 bases at J, with 13 bases in the middle. CDR3 sequence (DNA): TGTGCCAGCAGTGACCCGCAGGGGCGGGAGACCCAGTACTTC. Amino acid sequence: CASSDPQGRETQYF. Based on the CDR3 plus reference TRBV25-1 and TRBJ2-5, the full variable domain is EADIYQTPRYLVIGTGKKITLECSQTMGHDKMYWYQQDPGMELHLIHYSYGVNSTEKGDLSSESTVSRIRTEHFPLTLESARPSHTSQYLCASSDPQGRETQYFGPGTRLLVL.

The rearrangement uses TRBV6-4 and TRBJ2-7, with a tentative D call TRBD2 (5 bases). CDR1 is MRHNA, CDR2 SNTAGT, per germline. The CDR3 loop spans 16 amino acids. V shed 0 bases and J shed 1 base, with 13 bases lying between them. The CDR3 DNA follows: TGTGCCAGCAGTGACTCTGGGGAGATGGGGTCCTACGAGCAGTACTTC. It yields the protein CASSDSGEMGSYEQYF.

V gene TRBV6-2 or TRBV6-3 combines with J gene TRBJ2-7; 14 nucleotides line up with TRBD2. The CDR3 is 16 residues long. Germline V gene sequence: CDR1 MNHEY, CDR2 SVGEGT. Trimming took 6 bases from V and 3 from J; bases not matched to a gene: 7. DNA of the CDR3: TGTGCCAGCAGACCTCCGGGACTAGCGGGAGACTACGAGCAGTACTTC. Its protein product is CASRPPGLAGDYEQYF.

This clone was seen only once. The rearrangement links TRBV19 to TRBJ2-4; TRBD2 matches 7 bases. The length of the CDR3 is 15 residues. Germline CDR1 LNHDA, CDR2 SQIVND (reference sequence). With V trimmed by 5 bases and J by 6 bases, 10 bases remained unmatched. The CDR3 DNA reads TGTGCCAGTAGTCCGGGAGGCTACACGGGAAACATTCAGTACTTC. Encoded protein: CASSPGGYTGNIQYF.

The chain combines TRBV12-3 or TRBV12-4 with TRBJ1-5; D not certain. Trimming pared 3 bases from V and 6 bases from J, leaving 6 bases between. This CDR3 has 12 residues. The chain's CDR3 is CASSFSRQPQHF. DNA for the CDR3: TGTGCCAGCAGTTTCTCTCGTCAGCCCCAGCATTTT.

This chain uses TRBV28 with TRBJ1-5; D is perhaps TRBD1 (5 bases). Germline V CDR1 and CDR2: MDHEN, SYDVKM. V shed 5 bases and J shed 3 bases, with 11 bases lying between them. The CDR3 totals 14 residues. The chain's CDR3 is CASSHRGFNQPQHF. CDR3 DNA: TGTGCCAGCAGTCACCGGGGGTTCAATCAGCCCCAGCATTTT.

This clone was observed once. The chain has TRBV11-2 and TRBJ2-7, with D possibly TRBD1 on 5 matching bases. V shed 5 bases and J shed 6 bases, with 20 bases lying between them. The CDR3 covers 15 residues. The germline V gene encodes CDR1 SGHAT and CDR2 FQNNGV. This CDR3 reads CASSGGRSGQLEQYF. The CDR3 DNA follows: TGTGCCAGCAGCGGCGGTCGCTCAGGGCAGCTCGAGCAGTACTTC. The full variable domain, completed using reference TRBV11-2 and TRBJ2-7, is EAGVAQSPRYKIIEKRQSVAFWCNPISGHATLYWYQQILGQGPKLLIQFQNNGVVDDSQLPKDRFSAERLKGVDSTLKIQPAKLEDSAVYLCASSGGRSGQLEQYFGPGTRLTVT.

The V and J genes are TRBV7-8 and TRBJ1-1; 11 bases line up with TRBD1. Germline values: CDR1 SGHVS, CDR2 FQNEAQ. Trimming at V came to 4 bases and at J to 4 bases, leaving 5 bases not matched to a gene. CDR3 length equals 15 residues. This CDR3 is CASSSDRGQGTEAFF. The CDR3 nucleotides are TGTGCCAGCAGCTCGGACAGGGGGCAAGGCACTGAAGCTTTCTTT. Based on the CDR3 plus reference TRBV7-8 and TRBJ1-1, the full variable domain is GAGVSQSPRYKVAKRGQDVALRCDPISGHVSLFWYQQALGQGPEFLTYFQNEAQLDKSGLPSDRFFAERPEGSVSTLKIQRTQQEDSAVYLCASSSDRGQGTEAFFGQGTRLTVV.

The rearrangement joins TRBV7-2 to TRBJ1-5; 8 bases match TRBD1. Germline-derived CDR1 and CDR2 are SGHTA and FQGNSA. V dropped 5 bases and J dropped 3; count of bases not matched to a gene: 3. The CDR3 is 14 residues long. CDR3 in amino acids: CASSRTGYNQPQHF. CDR3 bases: TGTGCCAGCAGCCGGACAGGGTACAATCAGCCCCAGCATTTT.